The 25 T cell receptor beta chains below were found in one sample sequenced in a study of cytomegalovirus exposure and HLA in healthy donors. PCR used 60 Vbeta primers and 13 Jbeta primers. This table comes from immunoSEQ multiplex PCR, and its TCRdb copy is limited to in-frame clones, with some not included. The profile covers about 67,000 clones, with around 63% appearing a single time and 2% to 2.5% taken by the ten largest. Specimen: PBMCs. These receptors all come from a woman aged 25-40 years in good health and CMV-seronegative.

The V call is TRBV1, the J call TRBJ2-3; the table's TRBD2 call for D was not verified on the DNA. TRBV1 is designated a pseudogene. This CDR3 comprises 18 residues. Written as DNA, the CDR3 is TGCACCAGCAGCCGTAATCCCGAAGCGGGGGCGGACGGGGATACGCAGTATTTT. Its protein is CTSSRNPEAGADGDTQYF.

The chain recombines TRBV2 with TRBJ1-1; TRBD1 matches 8 bases. Looked up from germline, CDR1 is SNHLY and CDR2 is FYNNEI. This CDR3 region has 14 residues. J gave up 4 bases and V 6 bases, and 7 bases lay outside the gene matches. The CDR3 here is CASRTQQGGTEAFF. CDR3 coding DNA: TGTGCCAGCAGGACGCAACAGGGGGGCACTGAAGCTTTCTTT.

V is TRBV27 and J is TRBJ2-3, with a possible D match to TRBD1 (6 bases). Trimming cost V 2 bases and J 1 base, with 13 bases left between them. The CDR3 spans 16 residues. Germline CDR1 and CDR2: MNHEY and SMNVEV (reference sequence). The CDR3 is CASSLRTDTRTDTQYF. The CDR3 DNA reads as TGTGCCAGCAGTTTAAGGACAGACACTCGCACAGATACGCAGTATTTT.

J is TRBJ2-2 and V is TRBV7-3; 7 bases are shared with TRBD1. V lost 4 bases to trimming and J lost 8 bases; unmatched junction nucleotides: 4. In germline, CDR1 is SGHTA, CDR2 FQGTGA. This CDR3 has 13 residues. CDR3 coding DNA: TGTGCCAGCAGCTCCCAGGACAGGGGGGAGCTGTTTTTT. It encodes CASSSQDRGELFF.

This clone appeared a few times. CDR3 bases: TGTGCCAGCAGCTTGGGAGCGGGGGCCTACAATGAGCAGTTCTTC. This encodes CASSLGAGAYNEQFF. The chain has TRBV7-2 and TRBJ2-1, with 8 bases fitting TRBD2. J gave up 2 bases and V 3 bases, and 3 bases lay outside the gene matches. The CDR3 spans 15 residues. Germline V lookup: CDR1 SGHTA, CDR2 FQGNSA.

In regard to this clone: The sample has other DNA sequences that encode this CDR3 too. This chain links TRBV2 with TRBJ1-4; the D is unclear. The CDR3 extends over 13 amino acids. Trimming shortened V by 6 bases and J by 7 bases, and 12 bases separated the two germline ends. The germline CDR1 and CDR2 sequences are SNHLY and FYNNEI. CDR3 sequence (DNA): TGTGCCAGCAGGACTGACCGGGGTGAAAAACTGTTTTTT. This codes for CASRTDRGEKLFF.

This chain uses TRBV27 with TRBJ2-1, with 11 bases aligning to TRBD2. V shed 6 bases and J 0 bases; nucleotides not matched to a gene: 7. Germline V gives CDR1 MNHEY, CDR2 SMNVEV (reference sequence). The CDR3 contains 17 residues. Here the CDR3 reads CASSSLAGVSSYNEQFF. The CDR3 bases are TGTGCCAGCAGCTCACTAGCGGGGGTTAGCTCCTACAATGAGCAGTTCTTC.

V is TRBV5-3 and J is TRBJ1-4, with 8 bases matching TRBD1. TRBV5-3 is annotated as an ORF whose role is uncertain. The CDR3 is made up of 17 amino acids. The junction had 12 bases not matched to a gene; V was cut back by 8 bases and J by 0 bases. Written as DNA, the CDR3 is TGTGCCAGCATCTCCGGACAGGGAATTGCAACTAATGAAAAACTGTTTTTT. Its protein is CASISGQGIATNEKLFF.

This sequence joins TRBV7-9 and TRBJ1-6; unclear D gene. V was clipped by 5 bases and J by 8 bases, with 10 bases between them. Germline V gene sequence: CDR1 SEHNR, CDR2 FQNEAQ (reference sequence). The CDR3 extends over 13 amino acids. In DNA, the CDR3 is TGTGCCAGCAGCAAAGTCGGGGATTCACCCCTCCACTTT. It is translated as CASSKVGDSPLHF.

The chain is built from TRBV9 and TRBJ2-5; 8 positions agree with TRBD2. Per the germline V gene, CDR1 is SGDLS and CDR2 is YYNGEE. The V gene end was trimmed by 4 bases and the J gene end by 1 base; junction bases not matched to a gene: 6. This CDR3 is 15 amino acids long. The chain's CDR3 is CASSPSAGAQETQYF. DNA for the CDR3: TGTGCCAGCAGCCCTTCAGCGGGGGCCCAAGAGACCCAGTACTTC.

On this clone: The junction and the germline gene differ at one end; a read error may be behind it. This sequence joins TRBV7-9 and TRBJ2-1, with D tentatively TRBD2 (5 bases). The CDR3 sequence is 12 residues long. The germline V gene has CDR1 SEHNR and CDR2 FQNEAQ (reference sequence). The CDR3 region has the DNA TGTTCCAGCAGCTTAGGAGAGGGAGAGCAGTTCTTC. Translation gives CSSSLGEGEQFF.

This clone has a handful of counts. One end of the junction is discordant with germline, which a read error may explain. V gene TRBV4-1 combines with J gene TRBJ2-5; 10 bases align to TRBD2. CDR3 size: 15 residues. Per the germline V gene, CDR1 is MGHRA and CDR2 is YSYEKL. CDR3 coding DNA: TGTGCCAGCAGCCAAGGGGCTAGCGGGGGCGAGACCCAGTACTTC. It encodes CASSQGASGGETQYF.

This CDR3 is CASSIAGATDTQYF. In nucleotides, the CDR3 is TGTGCCAGCTCCATAGCGGGGGCTACAGATACGCAGTATTTT. The V gene is TRBV7-3, the J gene TRBJ2-3; TRBD2 aligns across 9 bases. With V trimmed by 8 bases and J by 3 bases, 6 bases remained unmatched. The CDR3 is made up of 14 amino acids. The germline CDR1 and CDR2 sequences are SGHTA and FQGTGA.

The chain is built from TRBV7-9 and TRBJ1-2; 7 bases line up with TRBD1. V lost 6 bases and J lost 3; bases outside the gene matches: 7. The CDR3 is 14 amino acids. Germline V CDR1 and CDR2: SEHNR, FQNEAQ (reference sequence). CDR3 residues: CASRPTGPDYGYTF. DNA of the CDR3: TGTGCCAGCAGGCCGACAGGGCCTGACTATGGCTACACCTTC.

This clone has just a few counts. The rearrangement joins TRBV2 to TRBJ1-2; possibly TRBD1 for D (5 bases). Trimming took 4 bases from V and 4 from J, leaving 13 bases between them. This CDR3 spans 14 amino acids. Germline values: CDR1 SNHLY, CDR2 FYNNEI. CDR3 amino acids: CASSGRQTFYGYTF. DNA for the CDR3: TGTGCCAGCAGTGGCCGACAGACTTTCTATGGCTACACCTTC.

The chain uses TRBV10-3 and TRBJ1-4; 10 nucleotides match TRBD1. CDR1 and CDR2 from the germline V gene are ENHRY and SYGVKD. The length of the CDR3 is 13 residues. Losses at the gene ends were 9 bases for V and 8 bases for J; bases not matched to a gene: 6. For the CDR3, the DNA is TGTGCCATTGGGACAGGGGAAACCGAAAAACTGTTTTTT. This translates into CAIGTGETEKLFF.

There are a few counts of this clone. The chain is built from TRBV6-5 and TRBJ2-5; a possible D gene is TRBD2 (7 bases). The CDR3 is 13 amino acids. Trimming took 6 bases from V and 4 from J, leaving 12 bases between them. CDR1 is MNHEY and CDR2 is SVGAGI in the germline V gene. CDR3 residues: CASRRGGTETQYF. DNA for the CDR3: TGTGCCAGCAGGAGGGGGGGGACAGAGACCCAGTACTTC.

DNA for the CDR3: TGCGCCAGCAGCCACCGGACTAGCGGGGGGTACGAGCAGTACTTC. Its protein product is CASSHRTSGGYEQYF. The chain combines TRBV4-1 with TRBJ2-7; 14 bases line up with TRBD2. The CDR3 consists of 15 residues. Germline V gives CDR1 MGHRA, CDR2 YSYEKL. V dropped 3 bases and J dropped 4; count of bases not matched to a gene: 2.

The genes are TRBV30 and TRBJ2-5; D is possibly TRBD1 (5 bases). Germline CDR1 reads GTSNPN; CDR2 reads SVGIG (reference sequence). The CDR3 has 13 residues. V lost 0 bases and J 5 bases, leaving 10 bases between the germline ends. CDR3 sequence: CAWSVDHRETQYF. Here the CDR3 DNA reads TGTGCCTGGAGTGTAGATCACAGGGAGACCCAGTACTTC.

The chain carries TRBV5-1 and TRBJ2-4, with D hard to call. V lost 10 bases and J lost 1, with 9 bases in between. The CDR3 spans 12 residues. The germline gives CDR1 SGHRS, CDR2 YFSETQ. This CDR3 is CASIRAKNIQYF. In DNA, the CDR3 is TGCGCCTCCATTCGGGCCAAAAACATTCAGTACTTC.

This clone came up once. J is TRBJ1-1 and V is TRBV7-2, with no clear D. The CDR3 has 13 amino acids. The V and J ends lost 1 base and 4 bases respectively, with 7 bases between them. The germline V gene has CDR1 SGHTA and CDR2 FQGNSA. CDR3 loop: CASSLGQITEAFF. The CDR3 coding sequence is TGTGCCAGCAGCTTAGGCCAGATCACTGAAGCTTTCTTT.

This clone was picked up a small number of times. The rearrangement links TRBV5-1 to TRBJ1-2; 8 nucleotides line up with TRBD1. The trim removed 3 bases at V and 4 bases at J, leaving 5 bases unmatched. Looked up from germline, CDR1 is SGHRS and CDR2 is YFSETQ. CDR3 length: 14 residues. The CDR3 spells CASSSSGGGYGYTF. The CDR3 bases are TGCGCCAGCAGCTCCTCAGGGGGCGGCTATGGCTACACCTTC.

This clone was detected only a few times. V gene TRBV6-4 combines with J gene TRBJ2-3, with D possibly being TRBD2 (6 bases). Looked up from germline, CDR1 is MRHNA and CDR2 is SNTAGT. Trimming shortened V by 6 bases and J by 4 bases, and 14 bases separated the two germline ends. CDR3 length: 14 amino acids. CDR3 amino acids: CASSRESGPDTQYF. CDR3 DNA sequence: TGTGCCAGCAGCCGGGAGTCGGGGCCAGATACGCAGTATTTT.

The sample holds a few counts of this clone. The chain couples TRBV19 to TRBJ2-7; tentatively, D is TRBD2 (6 bases). The CDR3 loop spans 13 amino acids. Germline V gene data show CDR1 as LNHDA and CDR2 as SQIVND (reference sequence). With 6 bases removed from V and 4 bases from J, the gap between germline ends came to 13 bases. CDR3 amino acids: CASSRDWRYEQYF. CDR3 bases: TGTGCCAGTAGCCGGGACTGGCGATACGAGCAGTACTTC.

This clone was observed a single time. The rearrangement links TRBV6-5 to TRBJ1-5; maybe TRBD1 (5 bases). Germline assignment: CDR1 MNHEY and CDR2 SVGAGI. The germline V and J ends were trimmed by 5 bases and 4 bases, with 12 bases remaining between them. This CDR3 region has 14 residues. CDR3 loop: CASSEVHRNQPQHF. The CDR3 DNA reads TGTGCCAGCAGTGAAGTGCACAGGAATCAGCCCCAGCATTTT.